This T cell receptor (beta chain) is drawn from a study of blood T cell repertoires in COVID-19. CDR1 is SGHTA and CDR2 is FQGNSA in the germline V gene. The CDR3 is made up of 15 amino acids. The germline V and J ends were trimmed by 0 bases and 4 bases, with 12 bases remaining between them. Some clones are missing from TCRdb's copy, which holds only in-frame ones; the method was immunoSEQ multiplex PCR. The table includes 150,000 to 200,000 clones, roughly 82% detected once. The sequenced sample was peripheral blood. The clonotype was recovered from a woman aged 25 to 39 with acute or convalescent COVID-19. The chain couples TRBV7-2 to TRBJ2-5; tentative D call: TRBD2 (7 bases). The CDR3 here is CASSLAGGLVETQYF. CDR3 DNA: TGTGCCAGCAGCTTAGCGGGGGGGCTGGTAGAGACCCAGTACTTC.